This T cell receptor beta chain came from a study of long-term antiretroviral therapy in people with HIV. Survey-level immunoSEQ v3.0 assays were run. TCRdb keeps only in-frame clones here, not all; method: immunoSEQ multiplex PCR. The table has 25,000 to 35,000 clones, around nine tenths seen once. Trimming shortened V by 0 bases and J by 0 bases, and 18 bases separated the two germline ends. CDR1 and CDR2 from the germline V gene are MNHEY and SMNVEV (reference sequence). The CDR3 consists of 18 residues. The sequence came from a woman aged 18 to 35 with HIV. The chain has TRBV27 and TRBJ2-7; the D gene is possibly TRBD1 (5 bases). This sample comprised unsorted PBMCs, obtained 1.8 years after starting antiretroviral therapy. The DNA of the CDR3 is TGTGCCAGCAGTTTATCGAGACCCCGGCAGGGCTTCTCCTACGAGCAGTACTTC. This sequence encodes CASSLSRPRQGFSYEQYF.